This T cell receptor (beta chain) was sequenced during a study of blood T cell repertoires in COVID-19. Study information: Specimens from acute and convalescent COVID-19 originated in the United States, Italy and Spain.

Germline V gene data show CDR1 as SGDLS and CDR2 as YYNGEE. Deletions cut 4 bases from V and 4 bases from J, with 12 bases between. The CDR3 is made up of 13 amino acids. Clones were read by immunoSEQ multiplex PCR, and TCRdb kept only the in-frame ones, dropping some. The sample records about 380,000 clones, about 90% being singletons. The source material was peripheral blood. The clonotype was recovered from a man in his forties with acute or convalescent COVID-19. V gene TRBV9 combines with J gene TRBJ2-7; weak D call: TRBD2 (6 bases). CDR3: CASSPRGSYEQYF. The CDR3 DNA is TGTGCCAGCAGCCCCCGGGGGTCATACGAGCAGTACTTC.